Below are 14 T cell receptor beta chains sequenced from a single sample in a study of CD8 T cells in Susac syndrome. RNA was extracted with the RNeasy kit, and a quantity of 0.5 to 1 ug was reverse transcribed using random hexamers. TCRdb re-called the immunoSEQ multiplex PCR reads with MiXCR, one entry per CDR3 protein. Among about 52,000 distinct CDR3 sequences, about 92% were seen once, and the ten largest hold less than 0.55%. The sample comprised CD8+ T cells from PBMCs. The origin of the receptors is a human donor with multiple sclerosis.

The chain carries TRBV6-6 and TRBJ1-5, with D maybe TRBD1 (5 bases). The CDR3 is 16 amino acids. The germline CDR1 and CDR2 sequences are MNHNY and SVGAGI (reference sequence). The V gene lost 4 bases and the J gene lost 9 bases, with 22 bases spanning the gap. CDR3 sequence: CASSSGLGDFMGPQHF. The CDR3 coding sequence is TGTGCCAGCAGTTCCGGTCTAGGGGATTTCATGGGGCCCCAGCATTTT.

V and J are TRBV15 and TRBJ2-7; D gene uncertain. CDR1 is LNHNV, CDR2 YYDKDF, per germline (reference sequence). The CDR3 loop spans 11 amino acids. The V end lost 5 bases, the J end lost 6 bases, and 8 bases lay between the germline ends. CDR3 bases: TGTGCCACCAGCCAAGGCATCGAGCAGTACTTC. This translates into CATSQGIEQYF. Full variable domain (rest looked up from reference TRBV15 and TRBJ2-7): DAMVIQNPRYQVTQFGKPVTLSCSQTLNHNVMYWYQQKSSQAPKLLFHYYDKDFNNEADTPDNFQSRRPNTSFCFLDIRSPGLGDTAMYLCATSQGIEQYFGPGTRLTVT.

This sequence joins TRBV2 and TRBJ2-1, with D tentatively TRBD1 (5 bases). This CDR3 has 14 amino acids. From germline, CDR1 is SNHLY and CDR2 FYNNEI. Trimming cost V 3 bases and J 4 bases, with 10 bases left between them. The CDR3 sequence is CASSEGKGYNEQFF. In DNA form, the CDR3 reads TGTGCCAGCAGTGAGGGTAAGGGGTACAATGAGCAGTTCTTC.

This clonotype was seen once. The chain carries TRBV4-2 and TRBJ2-7, with D perhaps matching TRBD1 (5 bases). Trimming stripped 1 base from V and 2 bases from J, with 9 bases between. Looked up from germline, CDR1 is LGHNA and CDR2 is YNFKEQ. The CDR3 consists of 14 residues. Here the CDR3 reads CASSQGQNPYEQYF. The CDR3, as DNA: TGTGCCAGCAGCCAAGGACAGAACCCCTACGAGCAGTACTTC.

This chain connects TRBV19 to TRBJ2-7; D remains ambiguous. Trimming left V 8 bases short and J 5 bases short, with 1 base between. The length of the CDR3 is 8 residues. Germline V gene data show CDR1 as LNHDA and CDR2 as SQIVND (reference sequence). CDR3 loop: CASHEQYF. In DNA form, the CDR3 reads TGTGCCAGTCACGAGCAGTACTTC.

The V and J genes are TRBV7-9 and TRBJ2-1; the D is unclear. V dropped 2 bases and J dropped 4 bases, with 9 bases sitting between them. The CDR3 length is 14 residues. Germline assignment: CDR1 SEHNR and CDR2 FQNEAQ (reference sequence). Here the CDR3 DNA reads TGTGCCAGCAGCTTAAATCCGCCTTACAATGAGCAGTTCTTC. Its translation: CASSLNPPYNEQFF.

The chain is built from TRBV12-3 or TRBV12-4 and TRBJ1-2; a possible D gene is TRBD1 (5 bases). V was shortened by 6 bases and J by 7 bases, with 18 bases between the two germline ends. This CDR3 is built from 14 residues. CDR3 in DNA: TGTGCCAGCAGCCTCGAGAGGGGCGGCGGTGGCTACACCTTC. Amino acids: CASSLERGGGGYTF.

The V gene is TRBV4-1, the J gene TRBJ1-1, with TRBD1 matching over 8 bases. Germline CDR1 is MGHRA and CDR2 is YSYEKL. V lost 4 bases and J lost 10; bases outside the gene matches: 8. CDR3 length: 13 amino acids. CDR3 nucleotide sequence: TGCGCCAGCAGCCTAAAAGTGCAGGGGGCAGCTTTCTTT. Protein product: CASSLKVQGAAFF.

The CDR3 nucleotides are TGCAGTGCTAGTGGGGTGGATAGCGGGGGGTCGATATACAATGAGCAGTTCTTC. Translating it yields CSASGVDSGGSIYNEQFF. The genes are TRBV20-1 and TRBJ2-1; 10 bases map to TRBD2. Germline values: CDR1 DFQATT, CDR2 SNEGSKA (reference sequence). This CDR3 is 18 amino acids long. V was clipped by 3 bases and J by 4 bases; unmatched bases: 15.

This rearrangement joins TRBV11-2 to TRBJ2-3, with D possibly being TRBD1 (6 bases). The CDR3 runs to 17 residues. Germline CDR1 reads SGHAT; CDR2 reads FQNNGV. The V end was cut by 5 bases, the J end by 1 base, with 19 bases between. Here the CDR3 DNA reads TGTGCCAGCAGCCTCAGGGGCAGGTCGTTGCGCACAGATACGCAGTATTTT. Translated, it gives CASSLRGRSLRTDTQYF.

This chain connects TRBV2 to TRBJ2-2; D call uncertain. The germline V gene encodes CDR1 SNHLY and CDR2 FYNNEI. The V end lost 3 bases, the J end lost 1 base, and 3 bases lay between the germline ends. This CDR3 is built from 13 residues. The CDR3 DNA follows: TGTGCCAGCAGTGACGAGAACACCGGGGAGCTGTTTTTT. This codes for CASSDENTGELFF.

The chain is built from TRBV6-5 and TRBJ1-2; unclear D gene. Trimming stripped 6 bases from V and 3 bases from J, with 11 bases between. In germline, CDR1 is MNHEY, CDR2 SVGAGI. The CDR3 loop spans 13 amino acids. CDR3 sequence (DNA): TGTGCCAGCAGCCCCCTACGGTACTATGGCTACACCTTC. Translation gives CASSPLRYYGYTF.

V is TRBV20-1 and J is TRBJ2-5; TRBD1 agrees at 7 bases. CDR3 length equals 14 residues. CDR1 and CDR2 from the germline V gene are DFQATT and SNEGSKA (reference sequence). J was trimmed by 4 bases and V by 2 bases; bases with no gene match: 7. The CDR3 region has the DNA TGCAGTGCTAGATGGGACAGACCTGGAGAGACCCAGTACTTC. Amino acids: CSARWDRPGETQYF.

This chain uses TRBV29-1 with TRBJ2-1, with 11 positions matching TRBD2. CDR3 length: 16 amino acids. V shed 1 base, J shed 7 bases, and the junction held 9 bases outside the gene matches. Per germline, CDR1 SQVTM and CDR2 ANQGSEA. The CDR3 region is CSVEGLLAGGRNEQFF. DNA for the CDR3: TGCAGCGTTGAAGGTTTATTAGCGGGGGGGCGGAATGAGCAGTTCTTC.